This T cell receptor beta chain was found in a study of shared clonotypes between healthy human individuals. Germline values: CDR1 SGHVS, CDR2 FNYEAQ. The J segment lost 7 bases and the V segment lost 6 bases, leaving 12 bases of the junction unmatched. CDR3 length equals 15 residues. DNA from unsorted PBMC was sequenced on ten immunoSEQ deep assay plates. The protocol was immunoSEQ multiplex PCR, while the TCRdb copy is restricted to in-frame clones and leaves out a portion. The sample has some 500,000 clones, 75% to 80% seen once; the top ten hold 12%. Donors had no recently reported acute infections or vaccinations and were HIV-negative. Every donor was a Caucasian adult from Nashville, Tennessee. When samples were unsorted, tens of millions of PBMCs were used for genomic DNA.

Sequenced material: PBMCs. The chain carries TRBV7-6 and TRBJ2-1, with TRBD2 matching over 7 bases. This clonotype originated in a woman in her thirties or forties in good health. Some clones in this sample may be carry-over from other donors' samples. The CDR3 protein is CASSSVAGAENEQFF. CDR3 nucleotides: TGTGCCAGCAGTAGTGTTGCGGGAGCGGAAAATGAGCAGTTCTTC.